Listed below are T cell receptor beta chains from one sample, sequenced in a study of blood T cell repertoires in COVID-19. Produced via immunoSEQ multiplex PCR; TCRdb's table is partial and in-frame only. The table records roughly 200,000 clones, approximately 80% of them present only once. Sample: peripheral blood. These receptors were taken from a middle-aged woman with COVID-19, enrolled during active disease. CDR3s include the opening cysteine and the closing phenylalanine or tryptophan. Fields, in order: J gene, D gene, clone size, V gene, CDR3 DNA, CDR3 protein. A D gene is named only where the DNA matches it firmly. Size tells how often a clone was seen (once, few, many) or the class of an expanded clone, and some rows leave it out.

J gene: TRBJ1-2; D gene: -; clone size: once; V gene: TRBV20-1; CDR3 DNA: TGCAGTGCTAGTGCGAACTATGGCTACACCTTC; CDR3 protein: CSASANYGYTF
J gene: TRBJ1-4; D gene: TRBD1; clone size: -; V gene: TRBV15; CDR3 DNA: TGTGCCACCAGCAGTGGGACAGGGGGAAATGAAAAACTGTTTTTT; CDR3 protein: CATSSGTGGNEKLFF
J gene: TRBJ2-7; D gene: TRBD1; clone size: once; V gene: TRBV10-2; CDR3 DNA: TGCGCCAGCAGCACAGGGGGCGAGCAGTACTTC; CDR3 protein: CASSTGGEQYF
J gene: TRBJ1-5; D gene: -; clone size: -; V gene: TRBV28; CDR3 DNA: TGTGCCAGCAGTTTACCCGGTAGGAGGACAGTGAATTTT; CDR3 protein: CASSLPGRRTVNF
J gene: TRBJ1-2; D gene: -; clone size: -; V gene: TRBV6-2/TRBV6-3; CDR3 DNA: TGTGCCAGCAGTTACTCGGCAGGGGTAGAAGTGCATGGCTACACCTTC; CDR3 protein: CASSYSAGVEVHGYTF
J gene: TRBJ1-5; D gene: -; clone size: few; V gene: TRBV28; CDR3 DNA: TGTGCCAGCAGTCCCGGTGGGAGGCTGAGCAATCAGCCCCAGCATTTT; CDR3 protein: CASSPGGRLSNQPQHF
J gene: TRBJ1-5; D gene: -; clone size: -; V gene: TRBV19; CDR3 DNA: TGTGCCAGTAAATCCGGGACATATAGCAATCAGCCCCAGCATTTT; CDR3 protein: CASKSGTYSNQPQHF
J gene: TRBJ2-7; D gene: TRBD2; clone size: -; V gene: TRBV18; CDR3 DNA: TGTGCCAGCTCACCTTCGCTAGCGGGGGTCGAGCAGTACTTC; CDR3 protein: CASSPSLAGVEQYF
J gene: TRBJ2-7; D gene: TRBD2; clone size: -; V gene: TRBV3-1/TRBV3-2; CDR3 DNA: TGTGCCAGCAGCCAAGGACTAGCGGGAGGGCCGTTTCCCTACGAGCAGTACTTC; CDR3 protein: CASSQGLAGGPFPYEQYF
J gene: TRBJ1-1; D gene: TRBD1; clone size: -; V gene: TRBV27; CDR3 DNA: TGTGCCAGCACCAGGGACAGGGGGAACACTGAAGCTTTCTTT; CDR3 protein: CASTRDRGNTEAFF
J gene: TRBJ2-6; D gene: -; clone size: -; V gene: TRBV2; CDR3 DNA: TGTGCCAGCATGGGGCAGGGTAAGGTAGCTGGGGCCAACGTCCTGACTTTC; CDR3 protein: CASMGQGKVAGANVLTF
J gene: TRBJ1-4; D gene: -; clone size: -; V gene: TRBV3-1/TRBV3-2; CDR3 DNA: TGTGCCAGCAGCTGGAGCGGTAATGAAAAACTGTTTTTT; CDR3 protein: CASSWSGNEKLFF
J gene: TRBJ2-1; D gene: -; clone size: -; V gene: TRBV15; CDR3 DNA: TGTGCCACCAGCAGAGCCGGGACTCCCCTTTACAATGAGCAGTTCTTC; CDR3 protein: CATSRAGTPLYNEQFF
J gene: TRBJ2-3; D gene: TRBD1; clone size: -; V gene: TRBV24-1; CDR3 DNA: TGTGCCACCAGTGACCCGGGACAGGGGGGGGATACGCAGTATTTT; CDR3 protein: CATSDPGQGGDTQYF
J gene: TRBJ2-3; D gene: TRBD2; clone size: once; V gene: TRBV5-1; CDR3 DNA: TGCGCCAGCAGCCCCGGACTAGCGGGAGCGGCAGATACGCAGTATTTT; CDR3 protein: CASSPGLAGAADTQYF
J gene: TRBJ2-1; D gene: TRBD2; clone size: few; V gene: TRBV19; CDR3 DNA: TGTGCCAGTAGTGCTAGCGGGGGGTCCTACAATGAGCAGTTCTTC; CDR3 protein: CASSASGGSYNEQFF
J gene: TRBJ2-7; D gene: -; clone size: few; V gene: TRBV20-1; CDR3 DNA: TGCAGTGCTAGTCTCCGAAGCCGGGAGGAGCAGTACTTC; CDR3 protein: CSASLRSREEQYF
J gene: TRBJ1-5; D gene: TRBD1; clone size: few; V gene: TRBV2; CDR3 DNA: TGTGCCAGCAGGGAGGGACAGCTTCCTCAGCCCCAGCATTTT; CDR3 protein: CASREGQLPQPQHF
J gene: TRBJ2-1; D gene: TRBD2; clone size: -; V gene: TRBV7-8; CDR3 DNA: TGTGCCAGCAGCTTTCCCACTAGCGCGCGGAACGATGAGCAGTTCTTC; CDR3 protein: CASSFPTSARNDEQFF
J gene: TRBJ2-2; D gene: TRBD2; clone size: -; V gene: TRBV5-4; CDR3 DNA: TGTGCCAGCAATACCCAAGCGGGAGGTATCGTATCCGGGGAGCTGTTTTTT; CDR3 protein: CASNTQAGGIVSGELFF
J gene: TRBJ1-4; D gene: -; clone size: -; V gene: TRBV19; CDR3 DNA: TGTGCCAGTAGTGCGTGGGCCGAAAAACTGTTTTTT; CDR3 protein: CASSAWAEKLFF
J gene: TRBJ2-2; D gene: -; clone size: -; V gene: TRBV7-9; CDR3 DNA: TGTGCCAGCAGCTTAGTATCCGGGGTCCCCGGGGAGCTGTTTTTT; CDR3 protein: CASSLVSGVPGELFF
J gene: TRBJ2-5; D gene: TRBD2; clone size: -; V gene: TRBV4-1; CDR3 DNA: TGCGCCAGCAGCCAAGCGGCGGGAGGGCCAGGGTTACAAGAGACCCAGTACTTC; CDR3 protein: CASSQAAGGPGLQETQYF
J gene: TRBJ1-1; D gene: -; clone size: -; V gene: TRBV12-3/TRBV12-4; CDR3 DNA: TGTGCCAGCAGCCACTCGGACGGACTTGAAGCTTTCTTT; CDR3 protein: CASSHSDGLEAFF
J gene: TRBJ2-5; D gene: TRBD1; clone size: -; V gene: TRBV25-1; CDR3 DNA: TGTGCCAGCAGTCCCGGGACAGGGTTTGAGACCCAGTACTTC; CDR3 protein: CASSPGTGFETQYF
J gene: TRBJ1-1; D gene: TRBD1; clone size: few; V gene: TRBV30; CDR3 DNA: TGTGCCTGGAGTGTACTGTGGGGGACAGGACCATCTGGGGCTTTCTTT; CDR3 protein: CAWSVLWGTGPSGAFF